This T cell receptor (beta chain) was sequenced in a study of blood T cell repertoires in COVID-19. Seattle participants joined during active infection and were tracked over time. Original data processing: Reference gene primer amplification yielded estimated nucleated cell counts. Profiled with immunoSEQ multiplex PCR; TCRdb holds only in-frame clones, not every one. V and J calls and clone size are those listed in that table; D and trimming were worked out from the DNA. The table includes about 59,000 clones, approximately 75% detected once. The CDR3 covers 15 residues. Germline V gene sequence: CDR1 SSHAT, CDR2 FNYEAQ (reference sequence). Notes on this clone: The junction departs from the called germline gene at one end, perhaps through a read error.

The sequencing input was peripheral blood. The chain employs TRBV7-7 and TRBJ2-1; 8 bases agree with TRBD1. This clonotype was obtained from a man aged 55 to 70 with COVID-19, enrolled during active disease. The CDR3 DNA reads as TGTGCTAGCAGCTTCCGGGACAGGCCTCGTGATGAGCAGTTCTTC. Translated, it gives CASSFRDRPRDEQFF.